The T cell receptor beta chain under discussion was sequenced for a study of blood T cells in healthy people across ages. V was clipped by 5 bases and J by 4 bases, with 12 bases between them. The germline V gene encodes CDR1 MDHEN and CDR2 SYDVKM. CDR3 length equals 14 residues. Alongside a J-beta primer mix, a sample-barcoded 5' primer served in a second PCR lasting about 6 to 12 cycles. One entry per CDR3 protein, called by TCRdb with MiXCR from the 5' RACE reads. The sample carries 540,000 or so distinct CDR3 sequences, roughly 48% recorded once. As regards this clonotype: Its antigen is not identified.

Study-level results: It was not known whether donors were CMV positive (a possible confounder of expanded clonotype changes).

The receptor's source is a man at least 80 years old in good health. Material for sequencing was blood. The chain is built from TRBV28 and TRBJ2-1, with D maybe TRBD2 (5 bases). CDR3 bases: TGTGCCAGCAGTAAAAGCGGAGGTTACAATGAGCAGTTCTTC. This codes for CASSKSGGYNEQFF.